This is a list of T cell receptor beta chains from one sample in a study of shared clonotypes between healthy human individuals. Clones were read by immunoSEQ multiplex PCR, and TCRdb kept only the in-frame ones, dropping some. In the table there are some 1.4 million clones, about 96% of which are singletons. Input material: naive CD4+ T cells sorted from blood. The receptor set was obtained from a man aged 25-45 years in good health. Each CDR3 is given with its conserved first and last residue. D genes are given only for firm matches. Some rows mark clone size as missing; the rest say once, few, many or name a class of expanded clone.

TRBV25-1	TRBJ2-1	-	-	TGTGCCAGCAGTGATTTTGACAGATACAATGAGCAGTTCTTC	CASSDFDRYNEQFF
TRBV29-1	TRBJ2-5	once	TRBD1	TGCAGCTTCGGACAGGGGGAAGAGACCCAGTACTTC	CSFGQGEETQYF
TRBV2	TRBJ2-5	-	-	TGTGCCAGCATGTTAATAGGAGGGACCCAGTACTTC	CASMLIGGTQYF
TRBV27	TRBJ2-1	-	-	TGTGCCAGCGGGGAACTCTACAATGAGCAGTTCTTC	CASGELYNEQFF
TRBV2	TRBJ1-3	once	TRBD1	TGTGCCAACAGGGACAGGGGGGCTAAATCTGGAAACACCATATATTTT	CANRDRGAKSGNTIYF
TRBV21-1	TRBJ2-7	-	-	TGTGCCAGCAGCAAAGGTAGGCAGGGGATCCCTTACGAGCAGTACTTC	CASSKGRQGIPYEQYF
TRBV2	TRBJ2-1	-	TRBD2	TGTGCCAGCAGTGAACTAGCGGGAATGCGATACAATGAGCAGTTCTTC	CASSELAGMRYNEQFF
TRBV10-2	TRBJ2-7	-	-	TGCGCCAGCAGTTTAACCCTGGGGGAGGAGTACTTC	CASSLTLGEEYF
TRBV7-9	TRBJ2-5	-	-	TGTGCCAGCAGCCAACAGTTACAAGAGACCCAGTACTTC	CASSQQLQETQYF
TRBV7-2	TRBJ2-7	-	TRBD2	TGTGCCAGCAGCCCGGCGGCTAGCGGGGAAAACTACGAGCAGTACTTC	CASSPAASGENYEQYF
TRBV2	TRBJ1-2	-	-	TGTGCCAGCAGTGATTCCCTCGAAGGCTACACCTTC	CASSDSLEGYTF
TRBV5-1	TRBJ2-1	once	TRBD1	TGCGCCAGCAGCTCCCAATTTCAGGGGGTATACAATGAGCAGTTCTTC	CASSSQFQGVYNEQFF
TRBV18	TRBJ2-5	-	-	TGTGCCAGCTCACCACGAAGAGCTATCGAGACCCAGTACTTC	CASSPRRAIETQYF
TRBV11-1	TRBJ2-3	-	-	TGTGCCAGCAGCCCCTGGCGCGGGAGCACAGATACGCAGTATTTT	CASSPWRGSTDTQYF
TRBV9	TRBJ2-4	-	TRBD2	TGTGCCAGCAGCCTAGAGCGGGGGTCGGGGGCGGACATTCAGTACTTC	CASSLERGSGADIQYF
TRBV18	TRBJ2-5	-	TRBD1	TGTGCCAGCTCACACCGGGACAGGGGGCGAGAGACCCAGTACTTC	CASSHRDRGRETQYF
TRBV2	TRBJ2-2	-	TRBD2	TGTGCCAGCGGCAGGTGGGACGGATTTCGGGGACTAGCGAACACCGGGGAGCTGTTTTTT	CASGRWDGFRGLANTGELFF
TRBV28	TRBJ2-3	-	TRBD1	TGTGCCAGCAGTTTCCTGGGACAGCGCACAGATACGCAGTATTTT	CASSFLGQRTDTQYF
TRBV2	TRBJ2-1	once	TRBD2	TGTGCCAGCAGACGACTAGCACACCTTCCTGCGCATGAGCAGTTCTTC	CASRRLAHLPAHEQFF
TRBV27	TRBJ1-1	-	TRBD1	TGTGCCAGCAGTTTAATCTACAGGGGGACTGAAGCTTTCTTT	CASSLIYRGTEAFF
TRBV19	TRBJ2-1	-	TRBD2	TGTGCCAGTACCGTTAAGTGGCGGGAGGGCAACTACAATGAGCAGTTCTTC	CASTVKWREGNYNEQFF
TRBV5-1	TRBJ2-7	-	-	TGCGCCAGCAGGAGGGATTTAGGCTCCTACGAGCAGTACTTC	CASRRDLGSYEQYF
TRBV6-5	TRBJ1-5	-	-	TGTGCCAGCAGAAGTATCGGGGGGATCAGCCCCCAGCATTTT	CASRSIGGISPQHF
TRBV20-1	TRBJ2-1	-	-	TGCAGTGCCCCCCTCAATGAGCAGTTCTTC	CSAPLNEQFF
TRBV28	TRBJ1-5	-	-	TGTGCCAGCAGGTCCTACAAACATAGCAATCAGCCCCAGCATTTT	CASRSYKHSNQPQHF
TRBV10-3	TRBJ2-7	-	-	TGTGCCATCAGTGAGACGGACGGGGGCCCCTACGAGCAGTACTTC	CAISETDGGPYEQYF
TRBV7-7	TRBJ2-3	-	-	TGTGCTAGCAGCTTAGCGAGCACAGATACGCAGTATTTT	CASSLASTDTQYF
TRBV5-1	TRBJ2-3	-	TRBD2	TGCGCCAGCAGCTTGGTAGGACTAGCGGCTGCCAGGCCTAGCACAGATACGCAGTATTTT	CASSLVGLAAARPSTDTQYF
TRBV18	TRBJ2-7	-	-	TGTGCCAGCTCACCGCCGCTTGGGGGTGAGGGCTACGAGCAGTACTTC	CASSPPLGGEGYEQYF
TRBV2	TRBJ2-1	-	-	TGTGCCAGCAGTGAGAAAACTAGGTACAATGAGCAGTTCTTC	CASSEKTRYNEQFF
TRBV10-2	TRBJ2-5	-	TRBD2	TGCGCCAGCAGTGAGGGCGGGAGCAAGGGAGGTGGCCAAGAGACCCAGTACTTC	CASSEGGSKGGGQETQYF
TRBV2	TRBJ1-5	-	-	TGTGCCAGCAGTGACAGGGCCGTTCAGCCCCAGCATTTT	CASSDRAVQPQHF